Listed here is a single T cell receptor (beta chain). Its antigen remains undetermined. Base qualities are not recorded, but no much larger clone differs from it by a single base. Compared with germline, V lacks 5 bases and J lacks 2 bases; bases without a gene match: 9. From the germline V gene, CDR1 is MNHEY and CDR2 is SVGAGI. Including the terminal cysteine and phenylalanine, the CDR3 comprises 15 residues. The retained sequence is limited to the CDR3, 45 bases, with the frame set at the first base. These data are taken from a study of T cell repertoires in cytomegalovirus infection (dated by TCRdb to the late 2010s). Regarding the complete study: Donor HLA type was relevant to the analysis, as public TCR beta signatures indicated carriage of CMV infection together with the matching HLA type.

The sample was run on an Illumina HiSeq 1500. In-frame beta chains were kept once TCRdb had trimmed the public reads at Q25 with fastp and called clones with MiXCR. Merged by CDR3 protein, the rows form single entries marked with the most common genes and DNA. Recorded for this sample are under 850,000 distinct CDR3 sequences; about a third of them occurred a single time. Together, the top ten hold 2.8% of the sample. Overall study results and their limits: Cumulative frequency of public TCR beta family members discriminated carriers of CMV infection plus the relevant HLA type in this cohort and an independent roughly 330-donor cohort. The ex vivo response was dominated by HLA-C-restricted CMV-specific TCR beta clonotypes, which also provided the single most frequent clonotype in two of eight donors.

The sample consisted of PBMCs. The source of this sequence is a human donor in good health (CMV status not recorded). Some clones in this sample may be carry-over from other donors' samples. The V and J genes are TRBV6-5 and TRBJ2-7; 7 bases in between match TRBD1. The CDR3 region reads CASSPATGVAYEQYF. The nucleotide sequence reads TGTGCCAGCAGTCCCGCTACAGGGGTCGCCTACGAGCAGTACTTC.